Below are 21 T cell receptor beta chains sequenced from a single sample in a study of control samples from healthy donors and cancer patients. The assay was immunoSEQ multiplex PCR, and TCRdb's table has in-frame clones only and misses some. The table lists about 160,000 clones, about 95% of them singletons. Sequences were obtained from PBMCs. The receptors were gathered from a man aged 55 to 70 with colorectal cancer.

The chain links TRBV30 to TRBJ1-1; 11 nucleotides agree with TRBD1. Germline lookup yields CDR1 GTSNPN and CDR2 SVGIG (reference sequence). This CDR3 has 13 amino acids. V lost 4 bases to trimming and J lost 5 bases; unmatched junction nucleotides: 3. CDR3 bases: TGTGCCTGGACCGGACAGGGGGCTACTGAAGCTTTCTTT. Its translation: CAWTGQGATEAFF.

The CDR3, as DNA: TGTGCCAGCAGTGAATACGGGACAGGAGGCGAGCAGTACTTC. It yields the protein CASSEYGTGGEQYF. V usage is TRBV25-1 and J usage is TRBJ2-7; 8 bases fit TRBD1. This CDR3 spans 14 amino acids. Germline trimming cut 0 bases from V and 6 bases from J; bases unmatched to any gene: 4. The germline CDR1 and CDR2 sequences are MGHDK and SYGVNS.

V is TRBV5-4 and J is TRBJ2-1, with D possibly matching TRBD2 (5 bases). CDR3 size: 14 residues. V lost 4 bases to trimming and J lost 1 base, with 9 bases between them. Germline V gene lookup returns CDR1 SGHNT and CDR2 YYREEE (reference sequence). The CDR3 DNA reads TGTGCCAGCAGCCTCCGCGGGTCCTACAATGAGCAGTTCTTC. This sequence encodes CASSLRGSYNEQFF.

The rearrangement links TRBV30 to TRBJ2-7, with D unclear. V was pared by 1 base and J by 1 base, with 2 bases between. Germline V lookup: CDR1 GTSNPN, CDR2 SVGIG (reference sequence). The CDR3 has 11 residues. CDR3 in amino acids: CAWSGSYEQYF. The CDR3 DNA reads TGTGCCTGGAGTGGTTCCTACGAGCAGTACTTC.

V and J are TRBV9 and TRBJ1-4; D not resolved. V lost 6 bases and J 7 bases, leaving 16 bases between the germline ends. This CDR3 spans 14 amino acids. Looked up from germline, CDR1 is SGDLS and CDR2 is YYNGEE. The CDR3 sequence: CASTPREGSEKLFF. CDR3 in DNA: TGTGCCAGCACCCCAAGGGAGGGAAGTGAAAAACTGTTTTTT.

The chain combines TRBV4-1 with TRBJ1-2; D is perhaps TRBD1 (6 bases). V was pared by 1 base and J by 8 bases, with 14 bases between. This CDR3 comprises 14 residues. CDR1 is MGHRA, CDR2 YSYEKL, per germline. The CDR3 region is CASSQVSGVRGYTF. The CDR3 region has the DNA TGCGCCAGCAGCCAAGTCTCAGGGGTGCGGGGCTACACCTTC.

This clone was observed a handful of times. The V and J genes are TRBV12-3 or TRBV12-4 and TRBJ1-1, with D hard to call. This CDR3 spans 13 amino acids. Trimming left V 7 bases short and J 1 base short, with 10 bases between. This chain's CDR3 is CASNSLGNTEAFF. The CDR3 DNA is TGTGCCAGCAACTCACTCGGGAACACTGAAGCTTTCTTT.

The rearrangement joins TRBV7-2 to TRBJ2-1; 10 bases match TRBD2. J was trimmed by 5 bases and V by 3 bases; bases with no gene match: 4. The CDR3 extends over 15 amino acids. In germline, CDR1 is SGHTA, CDR2 FQGNSA. The CDR3 nucleotides are TGTGCCAGCAGCTTTCTAGCGGGGGAACACAATGAGCAGTTCTTC. It yields the protein CASSFLAGEHNEQFF.

The chain combines TRBV29-1 with TRBJ1-1, with D possibly matching TRBD1 (5 bases). The CDR3 extends over 12 amino acids. Germline-derived CDR1 and CDR2 are SQVTM and ANQGSEA. V was trimmed by 7 bases and J by 3 bases, leaving 12 bases between them. CDR3 sequence reads: CSAIGEYTEAFF. In DNA, the CDR3 is TGCAGCGCCATAGGGGAGTACACTGAAGCTTTCTTT. Supplemented by reference TRBV29-1 and TRBJ1-1, the full variable domain reads SAVISQKPSRDICQRGTSLTIQCQVDSQVTMMFWYRQQPGQSLTLIATANQGSEATYESGFVIDKFPISRPNLTFSTLTVSNMSPEDSSIYLCSAIGEYTEAFFGQGTRLTVV.

V is TRBV5-1 and J is TRBJ2-2; 8 positions agree with TRBD1. V lost 3 bases, J lost 6 bases, and 7 bases stayed unmatched. The CDR3 length is 15 residues. Germline assignment: CDR1 SGHRS and CDR2 YFSETQ. CDR3 coding DNA: TGCGCCAGCAGCTCTTGGACAGGGATGGCCGGGGAGCTGTTTTTT. This translates into CASSSWTGMAGELFF.

V is TRBV7-9 and J is TRBJ1-1; 7 bases align to TRBD1. Losses at the gene ends were 4 bases for V and 11 bases for J; bases not matched to a gene: 10. Germline CDR1 reads SEHNR; CDR2 reads FQNEAQ (reference sequence). The CDR3 is 13 amino acids. For the CDR3, the DNA is TGTGCCAGCAGCTCCACGGGACAGCCGGAGGCTTTCTTT. It specifies CASSSTGQPEAFF.

The chain has TRBV27 and TRBJ2-2; no clear D gene. The CDR3 is 14 amino acids. V lost 3 bases and J 1 base, leaving 6 bases between the germline ends. Looked up from germline, CDR1 is MNHEY and CDR2 is SMNVEV (reference sequence). CDR3 loop: CASSLTGNTGELFF. CDR3 bases: TGTGCCAGCAGTTTGACCGGGAACACCGGGGAGCTGTTTTTT.

The V gene is TRBV28, the J gene TRBJ1-6, with D tentatively TRBD1 (5 bases). Germline CDR1 is MDHEN and CDR2 is SYDVKM. CDR3 length equals 14 residues. Trimming cost V 8 bases and J 1 base, with 9 bases left between them. The CDR3 region is CASYDRSYNSPLHF. The CDR3 nucleotides read TGTGCCAGCTATGACAGATCCTATAATTCACCCCTCCACTTT.

This chain uses TRBV30 with TRBJ1-1; perhaps TRBD1 as D (5 bases). This CDR3 contains 13 residues. Germline V gene sequence: CDR1 GTSNPN, CDR2 SVGIG (reference sequence). Between the trimmed V and J ends, which lost 5 bases and 4 bases, there was a span of 14 bases. For the CDR3, the DNA is TGTGCCTGGGGGGCTAGGGTTTCCACTGAAGCTTTCTTT. This translates into CAWGARVSTEAFF.

The rearrangement links TRBV29-1 to TRBJ1-3; D gene unclear. V lost 4 bases and J lost 0, with 4 bases in between. The CDR3 sequence is 12 residues long. The germline V gene has CDR1 SQVTM and CDR2 ANQGSEA. The CDR3: CSVAVSGNTIYF. The CDR3 bases are TGCAGCGTTGCAGTCTCTGGAAACACCATATATTTT.

This clone was observed a handful of times. The chain combines TRBV6-4 with TRBJ2-1; D not certain. The CDR3 covers 12 residues. V lost 2 bases to trimming and J lost 5 bases, with 4 bases between them. Germline CDR1 MRHNA, CDR2 SNTAGT. CDR3 in amino acids: CASSDSNNEQFF. In DNA, the CDR3 is TGTGCCAGCAGTGACAGCAACAATGAGCAGTTCTTC.

The V call is TRBV7-2, the J call TRBJ2-5; D remains unclear. The germline gives CDR1 SGHTA, CDR2 FQGNSA. CDR3 length equals 14 residues. Trimming shortened V by 5 bases and J by 1 base, and 11 bases separated the two germline ends. DNA for the CDR3: TGTGCCAGCAGCCCCGTGGCTTCCCAAGAGACCCAGTACTTC. As protein: CASSPVASQETQYF.

The chain couples TRBV6-5 to TRBJ2-7; 7 bases fit TRBD1. Germline CDR1 MNHEY, CDR2 SVGAGI. The CDR3 sequence is 13 residues long. V lost 4 bases to trimming and J lost 6 bases; unmatched junction nucleotides: 6. CDR3 DNA: TGTGCCAGCAGTTCGACAGGGAGTGCCGAGCAGTACTTC. It is translated as CASSSTGSAEQYF.

CDR3 residues: CATRGTGGEQFF. The CDR3 DNA is TGTGCCACCAGGGGGACCGGGGGTGAGCAGTTCTTC. The chain recombines TRBV24-1 with TRBJ2-1; D perhaps matches TRBD2 (6 bases). Trimming took off 7 bases at V and 9 bases at J, with 12 bases between the two ends. Germline loops: CDR1 KGHDR, CDR2 SFDVKD. The CDR3 is 12 amino acids.

This chain uses TRBV19 with TRBJ1-5; tentatively, D is TRBD1 (5 bases). Germline CDR1 is LNHDA and CDR2 is SQIVND (reference sequence). The V end lost 3 bases, the J end lost 7 bases, and 19 bases lay between the germline ends. This CDR3 is 16 amino acids long. CDR3 DNA: TGTGCCAGTAGTATCTCCTGGGACCTCGGGAAACAGCCCCAGCATTTT. It codes for CASSISWDLGKQPQHF.

This chain links TRBV7-8 with TRBJ1-5, with a possible D match to TRBD1 (6 bases). V was trimmed by 0 bases and J by 10 bases, leaving 13 bases between them. The germline gives CDR1 SGHVS, CDR2 FQNEAQ. The CDR3 has 14 amino acids. CDR3 sequence: CASSLAQGISPQHF. CDR3 DNA sequence: TGTGCCAGCAGCTTAGCGCAGGGGATCAGCCCCCAGCATTTT.